The 7 T cell receptor beta chains given below trace back to one sample, sequenced in a study of shared clonotypes between healthy human individuals. CD45RO-negative cells were positively selected for CCR7, leaving out terminally differentiated effector memory CD45RA+ cells. Here immunoSEQ multiplex PCR was the method, and the copy in TCRdb shows in-frame clones only, minus some. The repertoire holds about 2 million clones, with about 95% as singletons. Input material: naive CD8+ T cells sorted from blood. Receptor source: a man younger than 30 in good health.

Points on this clone: Other DNA sequences in this specimen translate into the identical CDR3. V gene TRBV5-4 combines with J gene TRBJ2-3; the match to TRBD1 covers 8 bases. The germline V gene has CDR1 SGHNT and CDR2 YYREEE (reference sequence). The CDR3 is 15 residues long. V trimming: 4 bases; J trimming: 1 base; junction bases outside the gene matches: 5. The CDR3 DNA is TGTGCCAGCAGCCCCGGGACAGGCGGCACAGATACGCAGTATTTT. Translating gives CASSPGTGGTDTQYF.

Concerning this clone itself: The identical CDR3 is also encoded by other nucleotide sequences in the sample. The rearrangement joins TRBV5-1 to TRBJ2-1; 12 nucleotides match TRBD2. J gave up 8 bases and V 0 bases, and 6 bases lay outside the gene matches. Germline V CDR1 and CDR2: SGHRS, YFSETQ. This CDR3 comprises 16 residues. CDR3 nucleotides: TGCGCCAGCAGCTTGGCCCTAGCGGGAGGGCCGGATGAGCAGTTCTTC. Protein product: CASSLALAGGPDEQFF.

The chain joins TRBV27 to TRBJ2-1; D may be TRBD2 (5 bases). The germline V and J ends were trimmed by 4 bases and 4 bases, with 17 bases remaining between them. Germline CDR1 is MNHEY and CDR2 is SMNVEV (reference sequence). The CDR3 extends over 16 amino acids. The chain's CDR3 is CASSSLPLGVYNEQFF. For the CDR3, the DNA is TGTGCCAGCAGTTCCCTTCCGCTCGGGGTGTACAATGAGCAGTTCTTC.

V usage is TRBV27 and J usage is TRBJ1-5, with D unresolved. This CDR3 is built from 13 residues. Trimming took 5 bases from V and 7 from J, leaving 12 bases between them. Germline CDR1 is MNHEY and CDR2 is SMNVEV (reference sequence). The CDR3 is CASSPWPGQPQHF. CDR3 nucleotides: TGTGCCAGCAGTCCCTGGCCGGGGCAGCCCCAGCATTTT.

Here the CDR3 reads CASSSQGLDQPQHF. In nucleotides, the CDR3 is TGTGCCAGCAGTTCCCAGGGGTTGGATCAGCCCCAGCATTTT. The gene calls are TRBV27 and TRBJ1-5; TRBD1 might be the D (6 bases). The length of the CDR3 is 14 residues. Germline loops: CDR1 MNHEY, CDR2 SMNVEV (reference sequence). Trimming cost V 4 bases and J 5 bases, with 12 bases left between them.

The rearrangement uses TRBV19 and TRBJ1-5; possibly TRBD1 for D (5 bases). The CDR3 extends over 15 amino acids. In germline, CDR1 is LNHDA, CDR2 SQIVND (reference sequence). Trimming took 0 bases from V and 5 from J, leaving 11 bases between them. This CDR3 reads CASSIDGAGHQPQHF. The CDR3, as DNA: TGTGCCAGTAGTATAGATGGGGCAGGGCATCAGCCCCAGCATTTT. The full variable domain, its missing parts supplied by reference TRBV19 and TRBJ1-5, is DGGITQSPKYLFRKEGQNVTLSCEQNLNHDAMYWYRQDPGQGLRLIYYSQIVNDFQKGDIAEGYSVSREKKESFPLTVTSAQKNPTAFYLCASSIDGAGHQPQHFGDGTRLSIL.

The genes are TRBV5-4 and TRBJ2-2; 10 bases map to TRBD2. The CDR3 loop spans 18 amino acids. The germline V gene has CDR1 SGHNT and CDR2 YYREEE (reference sequence). Trimming removed 0 bases from V and 0 bases from J; junction bases left unmatched: 5. The CDR3 DNA is TGTGCCAGCAGCTTGGCATACGGACTAGCGGCGAACACCGGGGAGCTGTTTTTT. Encoded protein: CASSLAYGLAANTGELFF.